The next 18 T cell receptor beta chains were all read from a single sample in a study of cytomegalovirus exposure and HLA in healthy donors. The PCR made use of 60 Vbeta and 13 Jbeta primers. TCRdb's copy holds only in-frame clones and misses some; the assay was immunoSEQ multiplex PCR. Of approximately 130,000 clones in the sample, roughly 79% are singletons; the top ten hold approximately 1.8%. Source material: PBMCs. The source is a woman between 50 and 59 years old in good health and CMV-seronegative.

This sequence joins TRBV19 and TRBJ2-1, with no clear D. Deletions cut 2 bases from V and 5 bases from J, with 16 bases between. The germline gives CDR1 LNHDA, CDR2 SQIVND (reference sequence). The CDR3 is made up of 16 amino acids. The CDR3: CASSILPGRPDNEQFF. In DNA form, the CDR3 reads TGTGCCAGTAGTATACTTCCCGGCAGGCCGGACAATGAGCAGTTCTTC.

The V gene is TRBV7-9, the J gene TRBJ2-1; 8 positions match TRBD2. This CDR3 region has 16 residues. The junction had 7 bases not matched to a gene; V was cut back by 2 bases and J by 4 bases. Germline assignment: CDR1 SEHNR and CDR2 FQNEAQ (reference sequence). This CDR3 is CASSLRSGGAYNEQFF. For the CDR3, the DNA is TGTGCCAGCAGCTTACGGTCGGGAGGGGCTTACAATGAGCAGTTCTTC.

The V gene is TRBV19, the J gene TRBJ1-2; a possible D gene is TRBD1 (6 bases). The V end lost 5 bases, the J end lost 3 bases, and 16 bases lay between the germline ends. The CDR3 totals 15 residues. Germline V gene data show CDR1 as LNHDA and CDR2 as SQIVND (reference sequence). The CDR3 is CASSEGTRYDYGYTF. CDR3 nucleotides: TGTGCCAGTAGTGAAGGGACACGTTATGACTATGGCTACACCTTC.

The chain has TRBV4-2 and TRBJ1-5; D not certain. The CDR3 spans 16 residues. V lost 1 base to trimming and J lost 0 bases, with 10 bases between them. Germline CDR1 LGHNA, CDR2 YNFKEQ. The CDR3 loop reads CASSQGVRGSNQPQHF. CDR3 DNA sequence: TGTGCCAGCAGCCAAGGAGTTCGCGGTAGCAATCAGCCCCAGCATTTT.

About this clone: Other nucleotide sequences from this sample produce the same CDR3. The genes are TRBV27 and TRBJ2-4; no definite D call. There are 14 residues in the CDR3. Germline CDR1 reads MNHEY; CDR2 reads SMNVEV (reference sequence). With 4 bases removed from V and 1 base from J, the gap between germline ends came to 8 bases. The CDR3 protein is CASSSPLAKNIQYF. Here the CDR3 DNA reads TGTGCCAGCAGTTCTCCCCTGGCCAAAAACATTCAGTACTTC.

The chain uses TRBV7-8 and TRBJ2-4; 7 bases fit TRBD1. The CDR3 contains 15 residues. Germline V gene data show CDR1 as SGHVS and CDR2 as FQNEAQ. V dropped 1 base and J dropped 7; count of bases not matched to a gene: 7. As DNA, the CDR3 is TGTGCCAGCAGCTTAGGGACAGGCCTTGCCAACATTCAGTACTTC. Its translation is CASSLGTGLANIQYF. Based on the CDR3 plus reference TRBV7-8 and TRBJ2-4, the full variable domain is GAGVSQSPRYKVAKRGQDVALRCDPISGHVSLFWYQQALGQGPEFLTYFQNEAQLDKSGLPSDRFFAERPEGSVSTLKIQRTQQEDSAVYLCASSLGTGLANIQYFGAGTRLSVL.

The CDR3 is CASSVGTSGIYEQYF. The DNA of the CDR3 is TGTGCCAGCAGTGTTGGGACTAGCGGGATTTACGAGCAGTACTTC. V usage is TRBV2 and J usage is TRBJ2-7, with 13 bases lining up with TRBD2. V gave up 4 bases and J gave up 4 bases; unmatched junction bases: 4. Germline V gene lookup returns CDR1 SNHLY and CDR2 FYNNEI. CDR3 length equals 15 residues.

This chain links TRBV28 with TRBJ1-2; possibly TRBD1 for D (6 bases). The germline gives CDR1 MDHEN, CDR2 SYDVKM. The CDR3 loop spans 13 amino acids. V lost 7 bases and J lost 3, with 12 bases in between. The CDR3 region has the DNA TGTGCCAGCACCCCGGGGGGCGACTATGGCTACACCTTC. Its translation is CASTPGGDYGYTF.

The chain employs TRBV5-1 and TRBJ2-5; no reliable D call. The closer fit of TRBJ2-7 to the DNA end suggests the J call may be wrong. Germline loops: CDR1 SGHRS, CDR2 YFSETQ. This CDR3 has 15 residues. CDR3 coding DNA: TGCGCCAGCAGCTTGGAAGGCCTAAGCGAATACGAGCAGTACTTC. Translating it yields CASSLEGLSEYEQYF.

The chain uses TRBV5-4 and TRBJ1-1, with unresolved D. Germline assignment: CDR1 SGHNT and CDR2 YYREEE (reference sequence). The CDR3 totals 13 residues. V lost 1 base and J 8 bases, leaving 12 bases between the germline ends. The CDR3 region has the DNA TGTGCCAGCAGCTTGAGAGGGAGTTGCGAAGCTTTCTTT. Protein product: CASSLRGSCEAFF.

In DNA, the CDR3 is TGTGCCAGTACCAAGGGGCAATATAGCAATCAGCCCCAGCATTTT. It codes for CASTKGQYSNQPQHF. The chain couples TRBV19 to TRBJ1-5; D might be TRBD1 (5 bases). In germline, CDR1 is LNHDA, CDR2 SQIVND (reference sequence). Trimming took 7 bases from V and 0 from J, leaving 13 bases between them. The CDR3 is made up of 15 amino acids.

This sequence joins TRBV6-1 and TRBJ1-2; 7 nucleotides line up with TRBD1. The J segment lost 8 bases and the V segment lost 4 bases, leaving 7 bases of the junction unmatched. This CDR3 has 13 amino acids. The germline gives CDR1 MNHNS, CDR2 SASEGT. CDR3 nucleotide sequence: TGTGCCAGCAGTGGCAGGGGGGTGCAAGGCTACACCTTC. Residues: CASSGRGVQGYTF.

The V call is TRBV18, the J call TRBJ1-5; the match to TRBD1 covers 8 bases. This CDR3 has 14 residues. Germline V gives CDR1 KGHSH, CDR2 LQKENI. J lost 5 bases, V lost 2 bases, and 2 bases had no gene match. As DNA, the CDR3 is TGTGCCAGCTCACCAGCGACAGGGGATCAGCCCCAGCATTTT. Translated: CASSPATGDQPQHF.

Only a few counts were recorded for this clone. The chain carries TRBV5-1 and TRBJ1-4; 8 positions match TRBD1. The CDR3 is 16 amino acids. The V gene's germline CDR1 is SGHRS and CDR2 YFSETQ. The ends lost 1 base at V and 4 bases at J; junction bases unmatched: 6. The CDR3 sequence: CASSLLGTGINEKLFF. CDR3 in DNA: TGCGCCAGCAGCTTGCTAGGGACAGGAATTAATGAAAAACTGTTTTTT.

This clone was observed a single time. The chain recombines TRBV20-1 with TRBJ1-1; D might be TRBD1 (6 bases). V lost 4 bases and J 4 bases, leaving 7 bases between the germline ends. There are 11 residues in the CDR3. Germline V CDR1 and CDR2: DFQATT, SNEGSKA (reference sequence). This CDR3 is CSAKGGTEAFF. For the CDR3, the DNA is TGCAGTGCTAAAGGGGGCACTGAAGCTTTCTTT.

This clone occurred a few times. The chain joins TRBV7-9 to TRBJ2-3, with 9 bases identical to TRBD2. The length of the CDR3 is 15 residues. V gave up 5 bases and J gave up 0 bases; unmatched junction bases: 3. CDR1 SEHNR and CDR2 FQNEAQ come from the germline V gene (reference sequence). The CDR3 bases are TGTGCCAGCAGCCGTACTAGCGGGAGCACAGATACGCAGTATTTT. It encodes CASSRTSGSTDTQYF.

This chain connects TRBV27 to TRBJ2-3; D remains ambiguous. Germline-derived CDR1 and CDR2 are MNHEY and SMNVEV (reference sequence). The CDR3 length is 16 residues. The V end lost 1 base, the J end lost 1 base, and 12 bases lay between the germline ends. The CDR3 sequence: CASSLYAGLGTDTQYF. The CDR3, as DNA: TGTGCCAGCAGTTTATACGCAGGTCTGGGCACAGATACGCAGTATTTT.

This CDR3 reads CASSLGAVEEQFF. CDR3 nucleotides: TGTGCCAGCAGCCTAGGAGCGGTGGAGGAGCAGTTCTTC. The V call is TRBV9, the J call TRBJ2-1; maybe TRBD2 (5 bases). The CDR3 sequence is 13 residues long. The V end lost 4 bases, the J end lost 10 bases, and 15 bases lay between the germline ends. Per germline, CDR1 SGDLS and CDR2 YYNGEE.